Presented here are 16 T cell receptor beta chains from one specimen sequenced in a study of shared T cell receptors in the human thymus. Only in-frame clones appear in the TCRdb table, and some are missing; sequencing was by immunoSEQ multiplex PCR. The sample lists hundreds of thousands of clones, 87% occurring once. The sample also formed part of further work on human thymus T cells.

Sequencing was performed on thymocytes. Every receptor here comes from a boy under three years old with a congenital heart defect.

J is TRBJ2-7 and V is TRBV28; 9 nucleotides agree with TRBD1. The CDR3 covers 15 residues. Germline-derived CDR1 and CDR2 are MDHEN and SYDVKM. Losses at the gene ends were 6 bases for V and 2 bases for J; bases not matched to a gene: 8. The CDR3: CASSSGTGFPYEQYF. DNA of the CDR3: TGTGCCAGCAGCTCCGGGACAGGGTTCCCCTACGAGCAGTACTTC.

The rearrangement links TRBV28 to TRBJ2-2; 10 positions agree with TRBD2. This CDR3 has 16 residues. V lost 7 bases, J lost 5 bases, and 10 bases stayed unmatched. Looked up from germline, CDR1 is MDHEN and CDR2 is SYDVKM. The CDR3, as DNA: TGTGCCAGCAAAACCACTAGCGGGAAATCTACCGGGGAGCTGTTTTTT. This sequence encodes CASKTTSGKSTGELFF. The full variable domain, in which reference TRBV28 and TRBJ2-2 provide the parts outside the CDR3, is DVKVTQSSRYLVKRTGEKVFLECVQDMDHENMFWYRQDPGLGLRLIYFSYDVKMKEKGDIPEGYSVSREKKERFSLILESASTNQTSMYLCASKTTSGKSTGELFFGEGSRLTVL.

V and J are TRBV14 and TRBJ2-5, with 7 bases identical to TRBD1. The CDR3 is 15 amino acids. Trimming cost V 1 base and J 5 bases; bases outside gene matches: 7. CDR1 is SGHDN and CDR2 is FVKESK in the germline V gene. CDR3 sequence reads: CASSQAQGEGETQYF. The CDR3 DNA reads TGTGCCAGCAGCCAAGCCCAGGGGGAAGGGGAGACCCAGTACTTC.

This clone has more than one count but fewer than ten. The chain has TRBV28 and TRBJ1-2; 9 bases match TRBD1. V shed 3 bases, J shed 6 bases, and the junction held 5 bases outside the gene matches. The CDR3 runs to 14 residues. CDR1 is MDHEN and CDR2 is SYDVKM in the germline V gene. The CDR3, as DNA: TGTGCCAGCAGTTTCTCCCGGACAGGGGATGGCTACACCTTC. This gives the protein CASSFSRTGDGYTF.

In DNA form, the CDR3 reads TGTGCCAGCAGTTTCCGGTCTCGTAGCGGGAGTACAGATACGCAGTATTTT. It encodes CASSFRSRSGSTDTQYF. The V gene is TRBV28, the J gene TRBJ2-3, with 9 bases aligning to TRBD2. The junction had 10 bases not matched to a gene; V was cut back by 3 bases and J by 3 bases. CDR1 and CDR2 (germline): MDHEN, SYDVKM. The CDR3 has 17 residues.

The chain has TRBV28 and TRBJ2-3; 7 bases fit TRBD2. J was trimmed by 2 bases and V by 4 bases; bases with no gene match: 6. In germline, CDR1 is MDHEN, CDR2 SYDVKM. The CDR3 consists of 15 residues. CDR3 region: CASSSPAGPTDTQYF. CDR3 bases: TGTGCCAGCAGTTCTCCAGCGGGGCCCACAGATACGCAGTATTTT.

The chain employs TRBV5-8 and TRBJ2-6, with 9 bases matching TRBD1. V trimming: 7 bases; J trimming: 0 bases; junction bases outside the gene matches: 5. Germline V gene data show CDR1 as SGHTS and CDR2 as YDEGEE. CDR3 length equals 16 residues. CDR3 sequence reads: CASLQGALSGANVLTF. The CDR3 DNA is TGTGCCAGCCTACAGGGGGCCCTCTCTGGGGCCAACGTCCTGACTTTC.

V gene TRBV5-5 combines with J gene TRBJ2-5, with 7 bases matching TRBD1. V dropped 4 bases and J dropped 1; count of bases not matched to a gene: 10. The CDR3 runs to 16 residues. CDR1 is SGHKS, CDR2 YYEKEE, per germline (reference sequence). The CDR3 protein is CASSTGQAHTQETQYF. CDR3 sequence (DNA): TGTGCCAGCAGCACCGGACAGGCTCACACCCAAGAGACCCAGTACTTC.

The chain is built from TRBV10-3 and TRBJ2-3; 8 nucleotides agree with TRBD2. V shed 4 bases, J shed 3 bases, and the junction held 3 bases outside the gene matches. Germline V CDR1 and CDR2: ENHRY, SYGVKD. The CDR3 is 14 amino acids. The CDR3 is CAISGLALTDTQYF. The CDR3 DNA reads TGTGCCATCAGTGGACTAGCGTTGACAGATACGCAGTATTTT.

This clone was counted a single time. The genes are TRBV11-2 and TRBJ1-1, with no clear D. The CDR3 extends over 13 amino acids. V was trimmed by 4 bases and J by 1 base, leaving 7 bases between them. The germline V gene encodes CDR1 SGHAT and CDR2 FQNNGV. CDR3 sequence: CASSWEGNTEAFF. CDR3 nucleotide sequence: TGTGCCAGCAGCTGGGAGGGGAACACTGAAGCTTTCTTT.

V is TRBV5-6 and J is TRBJ2-7, with TRBD2 identical over 8 bases. CDR3 length: 15 amino acids. Germline-derived CDR1 and CDR2 are SGHDT and YYEEEE. V dropped 2 bases and J dropped 2; count of bases not matched to a gene: 6. The CDR3 DNA follows: TGTGCCAGCAGCTTCGGCCAGCGGGAGACCTACGAGCAGTACTTC. This encodes CASSFGQRETYEQYF.

The V and J genes are TRBV5-1 and TRBJ2-1; 10 bases are shared with TRBD2. The CDR3 extends over 16 amino acids. V was clipped by 6 bases and J by 6 bases; unmatched bases: 12. CDR1 and CDR2 (germline): SGHRS, YFSETQ. CDR3 region: CASTIFQREGLNEQFF. The CDR3, as DNA: TGCGCCAGCACCATATTTCAGCGGGAGGGCCTCAATGAGCAGTTCTTC.

The J gene is TRBJ2-1, the V gene TRBV7-8; perhaps TRBD2 as D (5 bases). Germline V gene data show CDR1 as SGHVS and CDR2 as FQNEAQ. The ends were cut back, 8 bases at V and 13 bases at J, with 21 bases in the middle. This CDR3 is 13 amino acids long. CDR3 amino acids: CASRPVAAVSQFF. In nucleotides, the CDR3 is TGTGCCAGCCGACCGGTGGCAGCGGTTTCTCAGTTCTTC.

The chain employs TRBV14 and TRBJ2-7, with 9 bases fitting TRBD1. V shed 1 base, J shed 1 base, and the junction held 14 bases outside the gene matches. Germline-derived CDR1 and CDR2 are SGHDN and FVKESK. The CDR3 has 19 amino acids. The CDR3 DNA follows: TGTGCCAGCAGCCAAGGTCCTTGGGGGGACAGGGAGGGTTCCTACGAGCAGTACTTC. Protein: CASSQGPWGDREGSYEQYF.

The gene calls are TRBV4-2 and TRBJ2-7, with 7 bases lining up with TRBD2. V shed 0 bases, J shed 2 bases, and the junction held 10 bases outside the gene matches. Germline CDR1 and CDR2: LGHNA and YNFKEQ. The CDR3 spans 17 residues. The CDR3 is CASSQDQLTSDTYEQYF. The CDR3 region has the DNA TGTGCCAGCAGCCAAGATCAGCTAACTAGCGATACCTACGAGCAGTACTTC.

This chain links TRBV5-6 with TRBJ1-1; D unclear. CDR1 SGHDT and CDR2 YYEEEE come from the germline V gene. This CDR3 is built from 11 residues. V was trimmed by 0 bases and J by 10 bases, leaving 7 bases between them. This CDR3 is CASSLGPRAFF. DNA of the CDR3: TGTGCCAGCAGCTTGGGGCCTCGAGCTTTCTTT.